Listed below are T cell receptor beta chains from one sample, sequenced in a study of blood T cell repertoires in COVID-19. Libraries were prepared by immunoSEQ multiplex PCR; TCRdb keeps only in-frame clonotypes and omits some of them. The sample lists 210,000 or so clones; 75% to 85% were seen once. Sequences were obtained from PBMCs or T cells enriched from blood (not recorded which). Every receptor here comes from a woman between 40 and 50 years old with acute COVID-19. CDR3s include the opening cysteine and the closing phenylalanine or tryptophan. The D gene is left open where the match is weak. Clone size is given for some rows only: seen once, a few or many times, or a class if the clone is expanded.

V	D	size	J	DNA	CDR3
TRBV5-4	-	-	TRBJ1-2	TGTGCCAGCAGCTTGGAGGTTACAGGGACCTATGGCTACACCTTC	CASSLEVTGTYGYTF
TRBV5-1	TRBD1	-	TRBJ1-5	TGCGCCAGCAGCTTGGGCCAGGGGGTTCAGCCCCAGCATTTT	CASSLGQGVQPQHF
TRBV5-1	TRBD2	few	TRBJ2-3	TGCGCCAGCAGCTCACTAGCGGGAGCAACAGATACGCAGTATTTT	CASSSLAGATDTQYF
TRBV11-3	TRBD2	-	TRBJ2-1	TGTGCCAGCAGCCCCCGGGTAGGAGCGGGAGCTCTCAATGAGCAGTTCTTC	CASSPRVGAGALNEQFF
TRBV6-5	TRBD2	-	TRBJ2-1	TGTGCCAGCAGTAATAGCGGGAATGAGCAGTTCTTC	CASSNSGNEQFF
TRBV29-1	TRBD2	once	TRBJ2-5	TGCAGCGTTGAAGTGACGGGCGGGAGGGCCACAGAGACCCAGTACTTC	CSVEVTGGRATETQYF
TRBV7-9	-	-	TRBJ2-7	TGTGCCAGCAGCTTATCAGGTACAGGATCCTACGAGCAGTACTTC	CASSLSGTGSYEQYF
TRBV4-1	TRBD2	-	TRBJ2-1	TGCGCCAGCAGCCAAGGGTGGGGGACTAGCGGGAACAATGAGCAGTTCTTC	CASSQGWGTSGNNEQFF
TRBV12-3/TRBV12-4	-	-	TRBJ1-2	TGTGCCAGCAGTTTCGGCGGGTATGGCTACACCTTC	CASSFGGYGYTF
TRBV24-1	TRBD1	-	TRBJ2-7	TGTGCCACGAGCGCCGGGACAGGCCCCTACGAGCAGTACTTC	CATSAGTGPYEQYF
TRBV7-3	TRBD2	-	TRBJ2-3	TGTGCCAGCAGCTTAACTGGGCTAGCGGTTGCCACAGATACGCAGTATTTT	CASSLTGLAVATDTQYF
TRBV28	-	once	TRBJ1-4	TGTGCCAGCGTGAGATGGGGGGAGGTTGAAAAACTGTTTTTT	CASVRWGEVEKLFF
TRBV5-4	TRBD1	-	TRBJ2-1	TGTGCCAGCAGCTCGGGACAGGGTTTTTACAATGAGCAGTTCTTC	CASSSGQGFYNEQFF
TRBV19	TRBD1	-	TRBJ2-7	TGTGCCAGTAAAATAGCGGGACAGGGGTTATACGAGCAGTACTTC	CASKIAGQGLYEQYF
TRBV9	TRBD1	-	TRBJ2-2	TGTGCCAGCAGCCTCCGACCCGTGACAGGGGGGACCGGGGAGCTGTTTTTT	CASSLRPVTGGTGELFF
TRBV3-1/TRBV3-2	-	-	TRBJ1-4	TGTGCCAGCAGCCAAGGCAGGGAGGGTGAAAAACTGTTTTTT	CASSQGREGEKLFF
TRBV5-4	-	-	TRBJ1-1	TGTGCCAGCAGCGTGGACAGCTTGAACACTGAAGCTTTCTTT	CASSVDSLNTEAFF
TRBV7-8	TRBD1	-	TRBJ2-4	TGTGCCAGCAGCCTGGGACAGTCCTTAGCCAAAAACATTCAGTACTTC	CASSLGQSLAKNIQYF